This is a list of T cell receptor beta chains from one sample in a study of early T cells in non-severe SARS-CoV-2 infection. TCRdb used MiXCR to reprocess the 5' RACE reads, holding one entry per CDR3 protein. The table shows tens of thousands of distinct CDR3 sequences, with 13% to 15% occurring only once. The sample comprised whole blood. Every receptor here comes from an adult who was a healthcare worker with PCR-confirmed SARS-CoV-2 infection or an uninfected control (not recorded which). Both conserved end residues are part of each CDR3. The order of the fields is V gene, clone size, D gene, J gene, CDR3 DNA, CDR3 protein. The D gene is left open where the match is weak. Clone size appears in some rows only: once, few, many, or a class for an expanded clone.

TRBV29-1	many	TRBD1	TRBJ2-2	TGCAGCGTTGGCGCAGGGGGGAACACCGGGGAGCTGTTTTTT	CSVGAGGNTGELFF
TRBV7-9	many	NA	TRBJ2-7	TGTGCCAGCAGCTTAGCGGGTTCCGAGCAGTACTTC	CASSLAGSEQYF
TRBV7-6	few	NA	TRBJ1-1	TGTGCCAGCAGCCCCCGTCAGACCGCTGAAGCTTTCTTT	CASSPRQTAEAFF
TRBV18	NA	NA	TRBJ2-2	TGTGCCAGCTCACCAGGGAGGACAGCCACCGGGGAGCTGTTTTTT	CASSPGRTATGELFF
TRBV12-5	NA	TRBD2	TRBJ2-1	TGTGCTAGTAACGGCGGGACTAGCGGGGACAGAAATGAGCAGTTCTTC	CASNGGTSGDRNEQFF
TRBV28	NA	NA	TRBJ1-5	TGTGCCAGCAGTTTATGGAGACAAGGGAAGAGGCAGCCCCAGCATTTT	CASSLWRQGKRQPQHF
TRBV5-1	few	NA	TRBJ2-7	TGCGCCAGCAGCTCTGGACAGTATCCTTCCTACGAGCAGTACTTC	CASSSGQYPSYEQYF
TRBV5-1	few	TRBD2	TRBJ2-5	TGCGCCAGCGGGAGCGGGAACACAGAGACCCAGTACTTC	CASGSGNTETQYF
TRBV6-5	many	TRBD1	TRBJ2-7	TGTGCCAGCAGTCAGAGTCCGGGACAGGCTATCTACGAGCAGTACTTC	CASSQSPGQAIYEQYF
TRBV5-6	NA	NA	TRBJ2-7	TGTGCCAGCAGCTCAGGGGGGCTTAGCGTCGAGCAGTACTTC	CASSSGGLSVEQYF
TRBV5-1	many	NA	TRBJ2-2	TGCGCCAGCAGCTCGAGACTGGCGCTCGCCAACACCGGGGAGCTGTTTTTT	CASSSRLALANTGELFF
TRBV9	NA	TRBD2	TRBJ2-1	TGTGCCAGCAGCGTAGGTCTAGCGGGAGGCGGGGATGAGCAGTTCTTC	CASSVGLAGGGDEQFF
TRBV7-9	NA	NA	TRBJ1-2	TGTGCCAGCAGCTTAGACAGTTCTAACTATGGCTACACCTTC	CASSLDSSNYGYTF
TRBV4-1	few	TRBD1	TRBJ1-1	TGCGCCAGCAGCCGGAGAGGACAGGGGGCGAACACTGAAGCTTTCTTT	CASSRRGQGANTEAFF
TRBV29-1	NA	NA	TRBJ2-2	TGCAGCGTTGTCGGGATAGCGAACACCGGGGAGCTGTTTTTT	CSVVGIANTGELFF
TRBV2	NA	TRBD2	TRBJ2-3	TGTGCCAGCAGGACGACTAGCGGTAGCACAGATACGCAGTATTTT	CASRTTSGSTDTQYF
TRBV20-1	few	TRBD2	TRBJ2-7	TGCAGTACGCTCGGGACTACCTACGAGCAGTACTTC	CSTLGTTYEQYF
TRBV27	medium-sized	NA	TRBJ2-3	TGTGCCAGCAGTTTACAGACCCCGTCCGATACGCAGTATTTT	CASSLQTPSDTQYF